A single sample is the source of the 13 T cell receptor beta chains below, sequenced in a study of T cell changes during pregnancy in multiple sclerosis. The method was immunoSEQ multiplex PCR; TCRdb's version includes in-frame clones alone and lacks a portion of them. This table has under 50,000 clones, around 94% appearing once. Sequenced here: CD4+ T cells from peripheral blood mononuclear cells, sampled in the second trimester of pregnancy. The receptors were sampled from a female donor in good health, enrolled as a control in a pregnancy study.

The chain recombines TRBV6-5 with TRBJ1-5; D call uncertain. Trimming stripped 2 bases from V and 2 bases from J, with 10 bases between. Looked up from germline, CDR1 is MNHEY and CDR2 is SVGAGI. The CDR3 sequence is 15 residues long. CDR3 sequence reads: CASSYARQGNQPQHF. In DNA form, the CDR3 reads TGTGCCAGCAGTTACGCCCGGCAGGGCAATCAGCCCCAGCATTTT.

The chain recombines TRBV4-3 with TRBJ2-3; TRBD2 matches 8 bases. Germline assignment: CDR1 LGHNA and CDR2 YSLEER. The V gene end was trimmed by 1 base and the J gene end by 1 base; junction bases not matched to a gene: 10. The CDR3 spans 18 residues. The CDR3 DNA follows: TGCGCCAGCAGCCAAGGGGCATCACGGGGGGGCGGCACAGATACGCAGTATTTT. Amino acids: CASSQGASRGGGTDTQYF.

This sequence joins TRBV5-5 and TRBJ1-5, with a possible D match to TRBD1 (5 bases). The V gene lost 4 bases and the J gene lost 0 bases, with 11 bases spanning the gap. The CDR3 is 15 amino acids. The V gene's germline CDR1 is SGHKS and CDR2 YYEKEE (reference sequence). CDR3 sequence reads: CASSPRQFSNQPQHF. The CDR3 DNA is TGTGCCAGCAGCCCGAGACAGTTTAGCAATCAGCCCCAGCATTTT.

The chain links TRBV5-1 to TRBJ1-4; 7 nucleotides match TRBD1. V dropped 5 bases and J dropped 8; count of bases not matched to a gene: 15. This CDR3 region has 16 residues. CDR1 and CDR2 from the germline V gene are SGHRS and YFSETQ. DNA of the CDR3: TGCGCCAGCAGTTCCGGGACCTCAGGGGGAAAGGAAAAACTGTTTTTT. It is translated as CASSSGTSGGKEKLFF. The full variable domain, with the rest looked up from reference TRBV5-1 and TRBJ1-4, is KAGVTQTPRYLIKTRGQQVTLSCSPISGHRSVSWYQQTPGQGLQFLFEYFSETQRNKGNFPGRFSGRQFSNSRSEMNVSTLELGDSALYLCASSSGTSGGKEKLFFGSGTQLSVL.

This chain joins TRBV7-7 and TRBJ1-1; 7 bases align to TRBD1. Germline CDR1 SSHAT, CDR2 FNYEAQ (reference sequence). J was trimmed by 5 bases and V by 5 bases; bases with no gene match: 5. The CDR3 is made up of 13 amino acids. CDR3 sequence reads: CASSPTRGTEAFF. CDR3 coding DNA: TGTGCCAGCAGCCCAACCAGGGGGACTGAAGCTTTCTTT.

The chain couples TRBV19 to TRBJ1-1; the D gene is possibly TRBD1 (6 bases). The germline V and J ends were trimmed by 5 bases and 2 bases, with 15 bases remaining between them. The CDR3 length is 15 residues. Germline CDR1 LNHDA, CDR2 SQIVND (reference sequence). CDR3 sequence reads: CASSDPGQLNTEAFF. The CDR3 bases are TGTGCCAGTAGTGACCCGGGACAACTTAACACTGAAGCTTTCTTT.

This clone appeared once. The V and J genes are TRBV19 and TRBJ2-1; TRBD2 matches 10 bases. From germline, CDR1 is LNHDA and CDR2 SQIVND (reference sequence). The ends lost 8 bases at V and 3 bases at J; junction bases unmatched: 7. CDR3 length: 15 residues. CDR3 in amino acids: CASAKGLANYNEQFF. CDR3 nucleotides: TGTGCCAGTGCGAAGGGACTAGCGAACTACAATGAGCAGTTCTTC.

The rearrangement links TRBV27 to TRBJ1-5; unclear D gene. Germline V gene data show CDR1 as MNHEY and CDR2 as SMNVEV (reference sequence). The CDR3 sequence is 13 residues long. Trimming removed 3 bases from V and 2 bases from J, with 5 bases in between. The chain's CDR3 is CASSLAGNQPQHF. The CDR3 DNA reads TGTGCCAGCAGTTTGGCAGGCAATCAGCCCCAGCATTTT.

Only one count was recorded for this clone. This chain joins TRBV27 and TRBJ1-2; 7 bases fit TRBD1. V trimming: 2 bases; J trimming: 3 bases; junction bases outside the gene matches: 3. The germline gives CDR1 MNHEY, CDR2 SMNVEV (reference sequence). The CDR3 runs 14 residues. In DNA, the CDR3 is TGTGCCAGCAGTTTACGAGGGGGCTACTATGGCTACACCTTC. Amino acids: CASSLRGGYYGYTF.

This chain links TRBV30 with TRBJ2-3; D call uncertain. V lost 1 base and J 0 bases, leaving 5 bases between the germline ends. Germline V gene data show CDR1 as GTSNPN and CDR2 as SVGIG (reference sequence). The CDR3 spans 13 residues. CDR3 residues: CAWSGLSTDTQYF. The CDR3 coding sequence is TGTGCCTGGAGTGGGCTTAGCACAGATACGCAGTATTTT. Looking up the rest from reference TRBV30 and TRBJ2-3 gives the full variable domain: SQTIHQWPATLVQPVGSPLSLECTVEGTSNPNLYWYRQAAGRGLQLLFYSVGIGQISSEVPQNLSASRPQDRQFILSSKKLLLSDSGFYLCAWSGLSTDTQYFGPGTRLTVL.

The gene calls are TRBV9 and TRBJ2-6; TRBD1 might be the D (6 bases). The germline CDR1 and CDR2 sequences are SGDLS and YYNGEE. This CDR3 has 16 residues. V lost 6 bases and J 3 bases, leaving 16 bases between the germline ends. The CDR3 DNA is TGTGCCAGCAAGGGGGTAAAGGGTAGTGGGGCCAACGTCCTGACTTTC. It translates to CASKGVKGSGANVLTF.

The V and J genes are TRBV5-1 and TRBJ1-2; TRBD1 matches 8 bases. The germline V gene encodes CDR1 SGHRS and CDR2 YFSETQ. The CDR3 contains 15 residues. Trimming removed 5 bases from V and 8 bases from J; junction bases left unmatched: 14. The CDR3 DNA is TGCGCCAGCAGAAGTTCGGACAGGGTATATAACGGCTACACCTTC. Its protein is CASRSSDRVYNGYTF.

The chain has TRBV7-2 and TRBJ1-2; 7 nucleotides match TRBD1. CDR3 size: 14 residues. Germline V CDR1 and CDR2: SGHTA, FQGNSA. With V trimmed by 4 bases and J by 4 bases, 6 bases remained unmatched. CDR3 sequence (DNA): TGTGCCAGCAGCTCGGGACAGCGAAGCTATGGCTACACCTTC. Its protein product is CASSSGQRSYGYTF.